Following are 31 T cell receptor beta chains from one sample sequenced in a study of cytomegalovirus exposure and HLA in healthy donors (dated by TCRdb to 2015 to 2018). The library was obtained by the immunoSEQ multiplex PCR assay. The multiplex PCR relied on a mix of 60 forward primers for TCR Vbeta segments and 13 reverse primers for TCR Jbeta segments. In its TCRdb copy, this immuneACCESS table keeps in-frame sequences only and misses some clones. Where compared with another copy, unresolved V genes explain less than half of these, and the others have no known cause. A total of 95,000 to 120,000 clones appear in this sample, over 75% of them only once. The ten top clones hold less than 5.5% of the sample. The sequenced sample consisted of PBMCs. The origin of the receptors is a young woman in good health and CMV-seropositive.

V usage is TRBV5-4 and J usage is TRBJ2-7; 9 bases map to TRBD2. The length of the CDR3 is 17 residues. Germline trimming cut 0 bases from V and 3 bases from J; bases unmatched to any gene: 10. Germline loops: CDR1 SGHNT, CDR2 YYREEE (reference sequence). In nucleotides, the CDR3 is TGTGCCAGCAGCTTGGAATATACTAGCGGGCCTGGCTACGAGCAGTACTTC. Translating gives CASSLEYTSGPGYEQYF. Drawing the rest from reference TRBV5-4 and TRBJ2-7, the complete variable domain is ETGVTQSPTHLIKTRGQQVTLRCSSQSGHNTVSWYQQALGQGPQFIFQYYREEENGRGNFPPRFSGLQFPNYSSELNVNALELDDSALYLCASSLEYTSGPGYEQYFGPGTRLTVT.

This CDR3 is CASSYPGLAGYNEQFF. The CDR3 nucleotides are TGTGCCAGCAGCTATCCGGGACTAGCGGGCTACAATGAGCAGTTCTTC. The chain uses TRBV7-9 and TRBJ2-1; TRBD2 aligns across 12 bases. The CDR3 runs to 16 residues. Looked up from germline, CDR1 is SEHNR and CDR2 is FQNEAQ (reference sequence). J gave up 3 bases and V 4 bases, and 4 bases lay outside the gene matches.

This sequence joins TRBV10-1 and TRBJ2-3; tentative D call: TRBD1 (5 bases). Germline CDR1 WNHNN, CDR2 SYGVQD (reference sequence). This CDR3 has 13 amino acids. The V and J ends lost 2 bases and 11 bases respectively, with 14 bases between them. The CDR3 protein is CASSETDTRRQYF. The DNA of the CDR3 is TGCGCCAGCAGTGAGACGGACACCCGGAGGCAGTATTTT.

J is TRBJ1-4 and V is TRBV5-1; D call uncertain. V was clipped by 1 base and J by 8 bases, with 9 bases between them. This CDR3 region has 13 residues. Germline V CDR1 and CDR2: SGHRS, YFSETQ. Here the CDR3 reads CASSLSFREKLFF. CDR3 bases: TGCGCCAGCAGCTTGTCTTTCAGGGAAAAACTGTTTTTT.

Here the CDR3 DNA reads TGTGCCATCAGTGCTTCTTGGACAGGGGGCAATGAAAAACTGTTTTTT. Protein product: CAISASWTGGNEKLFF. The rearrangement uses TRBV10-3 and TRBJ1-4; 11 nucleotides agree with TRBD1. CDR1 and CDR2 (germline): ENHRY, SYGVKD. This CDR3 has 16 residues. With 4 bases clipped from V and 5 bases from J, the junction kept 6 bases outside the gene matches.

DNA of the CDR3: TGTGCCAGCTCACCACAACAGAGCCCTAACTATGGCTACACCTTC. Protein: CASSPQQSPNYGYTF. The chain combines TRBV18 with TRBJ1-2; D call uncertain. The CDR3 runs to 15 residues. V lost 1 base, J lost 0 bases, and 9 bases lay in between. Germline CDR1 and CDR2: KGHSH and LQKENI.

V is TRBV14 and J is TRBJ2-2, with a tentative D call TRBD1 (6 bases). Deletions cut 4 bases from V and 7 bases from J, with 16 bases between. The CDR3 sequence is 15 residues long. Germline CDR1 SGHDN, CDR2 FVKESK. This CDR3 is CASSRTGTRNGELFF. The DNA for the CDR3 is TGTGCCAGCAGCCGTACCGGGACACGGAACGGGGAGCTGTTTTTT.

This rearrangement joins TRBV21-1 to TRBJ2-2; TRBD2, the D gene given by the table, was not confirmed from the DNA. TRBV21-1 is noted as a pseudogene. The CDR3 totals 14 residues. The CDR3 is CASSNIRGSRELFF. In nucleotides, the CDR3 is TGTGCCAGCAGCAATATCCGGGGGAGCCGGGAGCTGTTTTTT.

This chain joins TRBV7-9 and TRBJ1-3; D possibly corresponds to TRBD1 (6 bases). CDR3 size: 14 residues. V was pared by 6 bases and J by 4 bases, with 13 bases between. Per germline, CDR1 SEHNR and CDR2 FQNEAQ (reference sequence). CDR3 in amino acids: CASRATGSGNTIYF. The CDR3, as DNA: TGTGCCAGCAGAGCGACAGGTTCCGGAAACACCATATATTTT.

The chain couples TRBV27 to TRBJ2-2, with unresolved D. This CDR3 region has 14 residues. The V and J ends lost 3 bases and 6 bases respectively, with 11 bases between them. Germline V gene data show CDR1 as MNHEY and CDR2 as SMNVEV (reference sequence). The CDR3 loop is CASSLGRMAGELFF. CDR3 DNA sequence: TGTGCCAGCAGTTTGGGCAGGATGGCCGGGGAGCTGTTTTTT.

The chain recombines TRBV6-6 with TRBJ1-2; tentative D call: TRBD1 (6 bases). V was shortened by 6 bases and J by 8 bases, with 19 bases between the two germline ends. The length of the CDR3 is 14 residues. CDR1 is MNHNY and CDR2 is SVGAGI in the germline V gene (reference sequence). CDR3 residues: CASSLQGFSDGYTF. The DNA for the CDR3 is TGTGCCAGCAGCCTACAGGGTTTCTCGGACGGCTACACCTTC.

The chain's CDR3 is CASSELNRDVNTEAFF. The CDR3 DNA follows: TGTGCCAGCAGTGAACTAAACAGGGACGTGAACACTGAAGCTTTCTTT. V is TRBV25-1 and J is TRBJ1-1; the D gene is possibly TRBD1 (6 bases). V lost 2 bases to trimming and J lost 0 bases, with 13 bases between them. The CDR3 runs to 16 residues. The germline gives CDR1 MGHDK, CDR2 SYGVNS.

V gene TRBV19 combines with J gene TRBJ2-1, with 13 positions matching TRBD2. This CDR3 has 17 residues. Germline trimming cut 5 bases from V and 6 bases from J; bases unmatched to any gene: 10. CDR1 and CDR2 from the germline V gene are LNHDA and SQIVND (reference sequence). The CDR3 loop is CASSPLTSGRAGNEQFF. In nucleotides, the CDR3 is TGTGCCAGTAGTCCCCTAACTAGCGGGAGGGCCGGCAATGAGCAGTTCTTC.

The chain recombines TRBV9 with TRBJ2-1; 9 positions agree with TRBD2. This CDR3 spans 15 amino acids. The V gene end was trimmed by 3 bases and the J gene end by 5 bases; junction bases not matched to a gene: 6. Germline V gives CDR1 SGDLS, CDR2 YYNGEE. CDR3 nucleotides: TGTGCCAGCAGCGGGAATAGCGGGGGAAACAATGAGCAGTTCTTC. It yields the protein CASSGNSGGNNEQFF.

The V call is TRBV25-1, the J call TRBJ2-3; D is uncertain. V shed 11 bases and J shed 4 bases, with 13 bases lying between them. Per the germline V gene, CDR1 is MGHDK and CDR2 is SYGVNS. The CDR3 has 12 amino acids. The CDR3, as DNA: TGTGCCCTTTATGTGGCCCCAGATACGCAGTATTTT. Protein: CALYVAPDTQYF.

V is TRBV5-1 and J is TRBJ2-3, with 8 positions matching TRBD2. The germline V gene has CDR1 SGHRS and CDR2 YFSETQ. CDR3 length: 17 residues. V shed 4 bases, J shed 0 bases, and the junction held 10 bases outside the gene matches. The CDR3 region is CASSATGTRSSTDTQYF. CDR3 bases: TGCGCCAGCAGCGCAACCGGGACTAGATCTAGCACAGATACGCAGTATTTT.

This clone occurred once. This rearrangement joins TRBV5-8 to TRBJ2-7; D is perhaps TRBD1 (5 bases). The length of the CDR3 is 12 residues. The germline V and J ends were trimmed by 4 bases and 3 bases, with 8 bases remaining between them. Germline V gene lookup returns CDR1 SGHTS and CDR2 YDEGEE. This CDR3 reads CASSPTDYEQYF. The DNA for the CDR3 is TGTGCCAGCAGCCCGACAGACTACGAGCAGTACTTC.

Written as DNA, the CDR3 is TGTGCCAGCAGTTACCTAGGGACAGAAGCTTTCTTT. Protein sequence: CASSYLGTEAFF. The chain joins TRBV6-6 to TRBJ1-1, with D tentatively TRBD1 (6 bases). Germline CDR1 is MNHNY and CDR2 is SVGAGI (reference sequence). Trimming stripped 2 bases from V and 8 bases from J, with 9 bases between. This CDR3 contains 12 residues.

CDR3 coding DNA: TGTGCCAGCAGCCCAGCGGCTGCCAATGAGCAGTTCTTC. Its translation is CASSPAAANEQFF. The rearrangement links TRBV7-9 to TRBJ2-1; a weak D match, TRBD2 (5 bases). V was clipped by 5 bases and J by 6 bases, with 11 bases between them. The CDR3 is 13 residues long. Germline-derived CDR1 and CDR2 are SEHNR and FQNEAQ (reference sequence).

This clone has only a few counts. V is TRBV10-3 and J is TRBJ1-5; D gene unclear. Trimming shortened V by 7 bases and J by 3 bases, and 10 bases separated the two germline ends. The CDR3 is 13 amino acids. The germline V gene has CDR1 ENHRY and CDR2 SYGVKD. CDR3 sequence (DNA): TGTGCCATCACGAGTGGTCCCAATCAGCCCCAGCATTTT. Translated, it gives CAITSGPNQPQHF.

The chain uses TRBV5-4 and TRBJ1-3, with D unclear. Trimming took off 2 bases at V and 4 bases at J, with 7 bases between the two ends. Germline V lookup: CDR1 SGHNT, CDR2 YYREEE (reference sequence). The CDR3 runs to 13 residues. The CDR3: CASSFYTGNTIYF. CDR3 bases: TGTGCCAGCAGCTTTTACACCGGAAACACCATATATTTT.

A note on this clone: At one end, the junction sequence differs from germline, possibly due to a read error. The CDR3 loop reads CASSLFRKETQYF. In DNA form, the CDR3 reads TGTGCTAGCAGCCTTTTCAGGAAAGAGACCCAGTACTTC. The rearrangement uses TRBV7-7 and TRBJ2-5; D is unresolved. CDR1 is SSHAT and CDR2 is FNYEAQ in the germline V gene (reference sequence). The CDR3 is 13 amino acids.

The CDR3 bases are TGTGCCAGCAGCCAACGAGAAGCGGGAGGCCTCACAGATACGCAGTATTTT. Its protein product is CASSQREAGGLTDTQYF. The chain recombines TRBV4-2 with TRBJ2-3; 9 positions agree with TRBD2. Trimming at V came to 2 bases and at J to 2 bases, leaving 8 bases not matched to a gene. CDR1 is LGHNA and CDR2 is YNFKEQ in the germline V gene. This CDR3 has 17 residues.

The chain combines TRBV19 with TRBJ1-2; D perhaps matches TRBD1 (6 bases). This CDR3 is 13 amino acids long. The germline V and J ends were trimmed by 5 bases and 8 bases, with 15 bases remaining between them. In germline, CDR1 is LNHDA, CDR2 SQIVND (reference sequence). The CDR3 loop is CASSSDRVRGYTF. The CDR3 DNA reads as TGTGCCAGTAGTTCGGACAGAGTTAGGGGCTACACCTTC.

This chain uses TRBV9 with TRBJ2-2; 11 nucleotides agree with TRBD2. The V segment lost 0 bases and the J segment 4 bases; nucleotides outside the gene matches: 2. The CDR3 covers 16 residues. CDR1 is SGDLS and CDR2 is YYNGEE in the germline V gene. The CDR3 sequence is CASSVAGLAGTGELFF. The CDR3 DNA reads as TGTGCCAGCAGCGTAGCAGGACTAGCGGGCACCGGGGAGCTGTTTTTT.

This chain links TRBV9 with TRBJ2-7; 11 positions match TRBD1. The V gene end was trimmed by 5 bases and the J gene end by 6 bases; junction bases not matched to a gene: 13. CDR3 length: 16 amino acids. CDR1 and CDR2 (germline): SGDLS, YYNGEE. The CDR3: CASSPHLPGQGGEQYF. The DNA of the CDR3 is TGTGCCAGCAGTCCGCATTTACCGGGACAGGGGGGCGAGCAGTACTTC.

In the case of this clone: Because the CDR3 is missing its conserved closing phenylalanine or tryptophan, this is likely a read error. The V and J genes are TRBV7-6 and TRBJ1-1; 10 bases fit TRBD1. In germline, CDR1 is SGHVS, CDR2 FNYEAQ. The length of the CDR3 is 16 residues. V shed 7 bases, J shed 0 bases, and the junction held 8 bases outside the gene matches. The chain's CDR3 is CASNEGTGAMNTEAFS. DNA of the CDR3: TGTGCCAGCAACGAAGGGACAGGGGCTATGAACACTGAAGCTTTCTCT.

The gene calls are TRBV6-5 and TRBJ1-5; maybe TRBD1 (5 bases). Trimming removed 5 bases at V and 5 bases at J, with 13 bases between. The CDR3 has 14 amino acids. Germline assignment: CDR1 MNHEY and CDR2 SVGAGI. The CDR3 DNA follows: TGTGCCAGCAGTCGGACACCCAGCGATCAGCCCCAGCATTTT. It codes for CASSRTPSDQPQHF.

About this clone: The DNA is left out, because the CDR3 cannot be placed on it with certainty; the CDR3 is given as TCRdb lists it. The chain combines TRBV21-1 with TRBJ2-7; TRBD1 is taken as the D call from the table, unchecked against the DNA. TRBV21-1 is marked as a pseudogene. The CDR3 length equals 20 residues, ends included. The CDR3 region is CASRKGTFFGDGTRSYEQYF.

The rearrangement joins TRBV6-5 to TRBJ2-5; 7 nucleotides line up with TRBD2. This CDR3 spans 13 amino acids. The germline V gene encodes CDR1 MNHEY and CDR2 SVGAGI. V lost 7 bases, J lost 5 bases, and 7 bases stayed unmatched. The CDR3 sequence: CASTEGGRETQYF. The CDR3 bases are TGTGCCAGCACCGAGGGAGGGAGGGAGACCCAGTACTTC.

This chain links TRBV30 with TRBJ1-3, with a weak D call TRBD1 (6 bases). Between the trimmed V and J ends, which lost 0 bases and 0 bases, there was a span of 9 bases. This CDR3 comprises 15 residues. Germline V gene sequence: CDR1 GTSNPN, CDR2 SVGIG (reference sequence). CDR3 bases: TGTGCCTGGAGTGTAGGGGGTATCTCTGGAAACACCATATATTTT. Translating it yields CAWSVGGISGNTIYF.